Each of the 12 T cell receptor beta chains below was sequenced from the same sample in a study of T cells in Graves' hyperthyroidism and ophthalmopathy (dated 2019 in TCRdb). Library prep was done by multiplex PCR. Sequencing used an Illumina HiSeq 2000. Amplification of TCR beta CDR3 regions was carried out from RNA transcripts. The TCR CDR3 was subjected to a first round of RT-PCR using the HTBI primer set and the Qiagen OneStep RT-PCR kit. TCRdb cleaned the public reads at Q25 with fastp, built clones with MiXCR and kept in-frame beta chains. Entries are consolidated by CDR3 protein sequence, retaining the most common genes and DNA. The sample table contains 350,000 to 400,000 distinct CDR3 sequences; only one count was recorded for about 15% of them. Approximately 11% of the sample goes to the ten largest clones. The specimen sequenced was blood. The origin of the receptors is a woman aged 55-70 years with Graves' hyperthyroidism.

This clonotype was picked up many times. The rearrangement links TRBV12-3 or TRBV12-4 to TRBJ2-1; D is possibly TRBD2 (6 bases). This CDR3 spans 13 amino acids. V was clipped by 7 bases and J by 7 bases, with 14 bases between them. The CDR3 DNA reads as TGTGCCAGCACTCCGGCGGGGTTGAATGAGCAGTTCTTC. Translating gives CASTPAGLNEQFF.

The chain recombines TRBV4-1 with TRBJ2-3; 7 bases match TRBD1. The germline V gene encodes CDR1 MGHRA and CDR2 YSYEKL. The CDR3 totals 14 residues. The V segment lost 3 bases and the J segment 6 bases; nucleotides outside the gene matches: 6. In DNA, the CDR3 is TGCGCCAGCAGCCATCGTACAGGGGCCGATACGCAGTATTTT. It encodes CASSHRTGADTQYF.

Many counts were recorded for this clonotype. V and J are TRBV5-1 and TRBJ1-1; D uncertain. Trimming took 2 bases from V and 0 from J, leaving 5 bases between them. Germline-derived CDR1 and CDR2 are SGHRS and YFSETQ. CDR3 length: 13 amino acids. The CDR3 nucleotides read TGCGCCAGCAGCTTAGAGATGAACACTGAAGCTTTCTTT. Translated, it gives CASSLEMNTEAFF.

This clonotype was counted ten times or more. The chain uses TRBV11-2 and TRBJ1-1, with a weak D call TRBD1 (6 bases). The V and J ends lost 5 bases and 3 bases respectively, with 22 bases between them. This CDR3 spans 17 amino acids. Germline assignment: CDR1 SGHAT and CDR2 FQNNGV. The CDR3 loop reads CASSQSPPDSPYTEAFF. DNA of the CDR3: TGTGCCAGCAGCCAATCTCCACCGGACAGTCCCTACACTGAAGCTTTCTTT.

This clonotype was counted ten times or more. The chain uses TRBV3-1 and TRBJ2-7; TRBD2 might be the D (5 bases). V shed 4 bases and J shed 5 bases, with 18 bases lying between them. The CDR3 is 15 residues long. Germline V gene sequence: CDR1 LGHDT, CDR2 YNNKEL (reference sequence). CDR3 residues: CASSPSSGSSDEQYF. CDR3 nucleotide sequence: TGTGCCAGCAGCCCCTCCTCGGGGAGCTCAGACGAGCAGTACTTC.

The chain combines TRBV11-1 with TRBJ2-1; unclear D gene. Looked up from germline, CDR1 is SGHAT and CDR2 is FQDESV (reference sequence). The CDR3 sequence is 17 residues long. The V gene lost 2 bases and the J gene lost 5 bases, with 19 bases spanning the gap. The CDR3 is CASSLWHLVSAHNEQFF. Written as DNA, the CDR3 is TGTGCCAGCAGCTTATGGCACCTGGTGTCGGCGCACAATGAGCAGTTCTTC.

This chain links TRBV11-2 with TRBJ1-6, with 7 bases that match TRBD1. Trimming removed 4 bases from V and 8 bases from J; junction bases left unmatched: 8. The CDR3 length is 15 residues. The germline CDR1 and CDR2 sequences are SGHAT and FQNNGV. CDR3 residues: CASSYAGTVDSPLHF. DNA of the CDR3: TGTGCCAGCAGCTACGCCGGGACAGTAGATTCACCCCTCCACTTT.

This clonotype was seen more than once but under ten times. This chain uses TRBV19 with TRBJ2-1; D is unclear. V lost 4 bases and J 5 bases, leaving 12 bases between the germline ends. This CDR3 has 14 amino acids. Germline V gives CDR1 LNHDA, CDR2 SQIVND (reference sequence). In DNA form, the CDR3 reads TGTGCCAGTAGTAAGGCCCCTAGGCACAATGAGCAGTTCTTC. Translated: CASSKAPRHNEQFF.

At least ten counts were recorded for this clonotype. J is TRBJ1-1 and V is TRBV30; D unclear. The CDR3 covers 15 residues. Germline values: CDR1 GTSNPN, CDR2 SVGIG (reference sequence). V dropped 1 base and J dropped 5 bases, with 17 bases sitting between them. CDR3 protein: CAWSGHPTGFTEAFF. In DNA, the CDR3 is TGTGCCTGGAGTGGTCATCCAACGGGGTTTACTGAAGCTTTCTTT.

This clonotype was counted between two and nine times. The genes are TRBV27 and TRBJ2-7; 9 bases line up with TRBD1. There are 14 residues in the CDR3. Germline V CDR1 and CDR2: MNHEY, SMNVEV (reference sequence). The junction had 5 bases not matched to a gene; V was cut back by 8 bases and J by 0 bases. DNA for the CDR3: TGTGCCAGCGCCGTGACAGGGGGCTCCTACGAGCAGTACTTC. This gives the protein CASAVTGGSYEQYF.

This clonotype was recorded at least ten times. CDR3 DNA sequence: TGCGCCAGCAGCAGAGGGGGGGCGAACGAGCAGTACTTC. It specifies CASSRGGANEQYF. V gene TRBV5-1 combines with J gene TRBJ2-7; D possibly corresponds to TRBD2 (7 bases). The CDR3 is 13 amino acids. Trimming cost V 4 bases and J 5 bases, with 13 bases left between them. Germline CDR1 and CDR2: SGHRS and YFSETQ.

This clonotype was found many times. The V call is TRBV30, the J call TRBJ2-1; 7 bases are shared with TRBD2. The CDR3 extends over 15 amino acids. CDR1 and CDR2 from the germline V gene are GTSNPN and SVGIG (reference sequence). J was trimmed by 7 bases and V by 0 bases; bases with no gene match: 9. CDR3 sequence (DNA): TGTGCCTGGAGTGTAACGGGAGGTCTAGGAAATGAGCAGTTCTTC. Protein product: CAWSVTGGLGNEQFF.